The rows below give T cell receptor beta chains drawn from one sample of a study of response to subunit inactivated influenza vaccine. MiXCR, run by TCRdb on the RT-PCR reads, gives a single entry per CDR3 protein. In the table there are roughly 500,000 distinct CDR3 sequences, approximately 15% of which are singletons. Sequenced here: CD4+ T cells sorted from PBMCs, sampled around 25 months after vaccination. Receptor source: a man between 50 and 75 years old who received an inactivated influenza vaccine. Each CDR3 is given without its conserved first and last residue. Each record gives: J gene, V gene, CDR3 protein.

J gene: TRBJ2-2; V gene: TRBV12-3/TRBV12-4; CDR3 protein: ASSSLFRGELF
J gene: TRBJ2-2; V gene: TRBV12-3/TRBV12-4; CDR3 protein: ASSFSSRTGELF
J gene: TRBJ2-7; V gene: TRBV3-1; CDR3 protein: ASSRGLAGGEQY
J gene: TRBJ2-3; V gene: TRBV20-1; CDR3 protein: SARDRVTSTDTQY
J gene: TRBJ1-6; V gene: TRBV28; CDR3 protein: ASSTGTSPVH
J gene: TRBJ1-1; V gene: TRBV10-3; CDR3 protein: ATGQMNTEAF
J gene: TRBJ2-5; V gene: TRBV20-1; CDR3 protein: SARGPEETQY
J gene: .; V gene: TRBV7-9; CDR3 protein: ASSGREQPQY
J gene: TRBJ2-3; V gene: TRBV5-1; CDR3 protein: ASSKPPGQGLSMATQY
J gene: TRBJ2-7; V gene: TRBV11-1; CDR3 protein: ASSTGTGTYEQY
J gene: TRBJ2-7; V gene: TRBV3-1; CDR3 protein: ASSQGPGQRYEQY
J gene: TRBJ2-1; V gene: TRBV14; CDR3 protein: ASSQAGYYNEQF